This T cell receptor (beta chain) is from a study of PD-L1 blockade in urothelial cancer. Whole-study context: Male patients with bladder-origin urothelial cancer numbered about 90% of the 29.

This clone was counted once. Antigen: not known. Only in-frame clones appear in the TCRdb table, and some are missing; sequencing was by immunoSEQ multiplex PCR. The sample holds some 100,000 clones; roughly nine tenths are singletons and the top ten take about 1%. The time point is: pretreatment peripheral blood. The CDR3 loop spans 15 amino acids. Germline V gene sequence: CDR1 MNHEY, CDR2 SMNVEV (reference sequence). V was trimmed by 5 bases and J by 0 bases, leaving 11 bases between them. The study's findings and limits: Blood TCR clonality below the median before treatment was a predictor of better survival.

The clonotype was recovered from a woman older than 75 with urothelial cancer. This rearrangement joins TRBV27 to TRBJ1-5; TRBD1 might be the D (5 bases). Sequenced here: PBMCs, sampled around atezolizumab (anti-PD-L1) treatment. CDR3 nucleotides: TGTGCCAGCAGTCGACAGATGGATAGCAATCAGCCCCAGCATTTT. Its translation is CASSRQMDSNQPQHF.